The 13 T cell receptor beta chains in this list originate from one sample, sequenced in a study of T cell responses to AZD1222 COVID-19 vaccine. Assay used: immunoSEQ multiplex PCR; TCRdb lists only in-frame clones, some missing. The sample shows 150,000 to 200,000 clones, roughly nine tenths of them seen only once. The source material was peripheral blood, sampled on day 0 of AZD1222 vaccination. The receptor source for this set is an adult in good health.

The J gene is TRBJ2-1, the V gene TRBV9; 13 bases line up with TRBD2. Unmatched junction bases numbered 9, after V lost 5 bases and J lost 4 bases. Germline V CDR1 and CDR2: SGDLS, YYNGEE. The CDR3 runs to 17 residues. The CDR3 DNA reads as TGTGCCAGCAGTGGGGGGGGACTAGCGGGACTTTACAATGAGCAGTTCTTC. It encodes CASSGGGLAGLYNEQFF.

The rearrangement links TRBV6-4 to TRBJ2-1; 10 bases match TRBD2. The CDR3 extends over 14 amino acids. The V segment lost 5 bases and the J segment 9 bases; nucleotides outside the gene matches: 7. Per germline, CDR1 MRHNA and CDR2 SNTAGT. Written as DNA, the CDR3 is TGTGCCAGCAGTTTAGCGGGAGGATCGTCTGAGCAGTTCTTC. Its protein product is CASSLAGGSSEQFF.

This chain uses TRBV2 with TRBJ2-6; 7 positions match TRBD2. The CDR3 totals 19 residues. Losses at the gene ends were 10 bases for V and 0 bases for J; bases not matched to a gene: 18. Per germline, CDR1 SNHLY and CDR2 FYNNEI. The CDR3 sequence: CATSAAGTRGLSGANVLTF. The CDR3 DNA follows: TGTGCCACCTCCGCAGCGGGGACTCGCGGGCTCTCTGGGGCCAACGTCCTGACTTTC.

The genes are TRBV5-8 and TRBJ1-1, with a tentative D call TRBD1 (5 bases). V was pared by 0 bases and J by 0 bases, with 15 bases between. The CDR3 length is 17 residues. Germline CDR1 and CDR2: SGHTS and YDEGEE. CDR3: CASSLGASTVMNTEAFF. The CDR3 nucleotides read TGTGCCAGCAGCTTGGGGGCCTCGACAGTGATGAACACTGAAGCTTTCTTT.

This clone was counted between two and nine times. The chain carries TRBV10-3 and TRBJ2-7; 8 nucleotides agree with TRBD2. CDR3 size: 15 residues. Unmatched junction bases numbered 16, after V lost 11 bases and J lost 4 bases. In germline, CDR1 is ENHRY, CDR2 SYGVKD. Written as DNA, the CDR3 is TGTGCCGTCTCGGTGGGAGCGGGAGATCAATACGAGCAGTACTTC. Its translation is CAVSVGAGDQYEQYF.

This chain's CDR3 is CASSFSKGSYGYTF. The CDR3 DNA is TGTGCCAGCAGTTTCTCGAAAGGAAGCTATGGCTACACCTTC. This chain links TRBV6-5 with TRBJ1-2; D not certain. The CDR3 has 14 residues. The V end lost 4 bases, the J end lost 4 bases, and 13 bases lay between the germline ends. Germline V gene data show CDR1 as MNHEY and CDR2 as SVGAGI.

The genes are TRBV6-5 and TRBJ2-1, with 7 positions matching TRBD2. V gave up 9 bases and J gave up 0 bases; unmatched junction bases: 8. There are 15 residues in the CDR3. Germline assignment: CDR1 MNHEY and CDR2 SVGAGI. The DNA of the CDR3 is TGTGCCAGTAGCGACGGACTAGGCTCCTACAATGAGCAGTTCTTC. Protein product: CASSDGLGSYNEQFF.

The gene calls are TRBV7-8 and TRBJ1-1; D is unresolved. The CDR3 totals 16 residues. Germline V gives CDR1 SGHVS, CDR2 FQNEAQ. V dropped 2 bases and J dropped 3 bases, with 16 bases sitting between them. The CDR3 here is CASSLLDRLWDTEAFF. In DNA, the CDR3 is TGTGCCAGCAGCTTACTCGACCGTCTTTGGGACACTGAAGCTTTCTTT.

V and J are TRBV7-9 and TRBJ2-4; D remains unclear. Germline V CDR1 and CDR2: SEHNR, FQNEAQ (reference sequence). Trimming removed 5 bases at V and 2 bases at J, with 16 bases between. The CDR3 extends over 16 amino acids. The CDR3 coding sequence is TGTGCCAGCAGCCCGAAAGAGCGAGATCCCAAAAACATTCAGTACTTC. This sequence encodes CASSPKERDPKNIQYF.

This chain connects TRBV2 to TRBJ1-3; D possibly corresponds to TRBD1 (5 bases). The CDR3 extends over 15 amino acids. V shed 6 bases and J shed 0 bases, with 12 bases lying between them. Per germline, CDR1 SNHLY and CDR2 FYNNEI. CDR3 DNA sequence: TGTGCCAGCAGCGCACAGGTACTCTCTGGAAACACCATATATTTT. The encoded protein is CASSAQVLSGNTIYF. The whole variable domain, remainder taken from reference TRBV2 and TRBJ1-3, is EPEVTQTPSHQVTQMGQEVILRCVPISNHLYFYWYRQILGQKVEFLVSFYNNEISEKSEIFDDQFSVERPDGSNFTLKIRSTKLEDSAMYFCASSAQVLSGNTIYFGEGSWLTVV.

V gene TRBV19 combines with J gene TRBJ1-5; 9 bases fit TRBD1. This CDR3 contains 15 residues. Germline loops: CDR1 LNHDA, CDR2 SQIVND (reference sequence). Trimming took 0 bases from V and 6 from J; bases not matched to a gene: 3. CDR3 in amino acids: CASSIDDRGGQPQHF. DNA of the CDR3: TGTGCCAGTAGTATAGATGACAGGGGGGGTCAGCCCCAGCATTTT.

The chain recombines TRBV5-1 with TRBJ1-5; D gene ambiguous. The CDR3 covers 21 residues. From germline, CDR1 is SGHRS and CDR2 YFSETQ. Trimming pared 4 bases from V and 0 bases from J, leaving 29 bases between. The CDR3 loop reads CASSGRRPPSPASYSNQPQHF. CDR3 coding DNA: TGCGCCAGCAGCGGGAGGCGGCCTCCCTCCCCTGCCTCCTATAGCAATCAGCCCCAGCATTTT.

This clone was observed a single time. This chain connects TRBV30 to TRBJ1-5; no reliable D call. The CDR3 is made up of 13 amino acids. V was cut by 0 bases and J by 4 bases, with 7 bases left in between. The V gene's germline CDR1 is GTSNPN and CDR2 SVGIG (reference sequence). CDR3: CAWSVGNNQPQHF. The CDR3 DNA sequence: TGTGCCTGGAGTGTAGGGAATAATCAGCCCCAGCATTTT. Supplemented by reference TRBV30 and TRBJ1-5, the full variable domain reads SQTIHQWPATLVQPVGSPLSLECTVEGTSNPNLYWYRQAAGRGLQLLFYSVGIGQISSEVPQNLSASRPQDRQFILSSKKLLLSDSGFYLCAWSVGNNQPQHFGDGTRLSIL.